What follows are 20 T cell receptor beta chains derived from one specimen sequenced in a study of cytomegalovirus exposure and HLA in healthy donors. Data came from immunoSEQ multiplex PCR; TCRdb stores just in-frame clones and leaves some out. Here the sample spans some 140,000 clones, around 84% being singletons. Material: PBMCs. Receptors originate from a human donor in good health.

The chain is built from TRBV27 and TRBJ2-1; possible D gene TRBD2, 5 bases. V lost 4 bases, J lost 3 bases, and 7 bases lay in between. Per the germline V gene, CDR1 is MNHEY and CDR2 is SMNVEV (reference sequence). The CDR3 is made up of 13 amino acids. The CDR3 reads CASSWGVYNEQFF. DNA for the CDR3: TGTGCCAGCAGTTGGGGAGTCTACAATGAGCAGTTCTTC.

The chain uses TRBV7-9 and TRBJ2-1; a possible D gene is TRBD2 (5 bases). Trimming took off 5 bases at V and 4 bases at J, with 15 bases between the two ends. The germline CDR1 and CDR2 sequences are SEHNR and FQNEAQ (reference sequence). The CDR3 totals 15 residues. The CDR3 region has the DNA TGTGCCAGCAGCCCCGGAGGCAGGTTGTACAATGAGCAGTTCTTC. Encoded protein: CASSPGGRLYNEQFF. Filled out from reference TRBV7-9 and TRBJ2-1, the complete variable domain reads DTGVSQNPRHKITKRGQNVTFRCDPISEHNRLYWYRQTLGQGPEFLTYFQNEAQLEKSRLLSDRFSAERPKGSFSTLEIQRTEQGDSAMYLCASSPGGRLYNEQFFGPGTRLTVL.

DNA for the CDR3: TGTGCCAGCAGTGGCAAGATCCGGGACAGGGGTTACAATGAGCAGTTCTTC. Translating gives CASSGKIRDRGYNEQFF. This sequence joins TRBV6-1 and TRBJ2-1, with 10 bases identical to TRBD1. The CDR3 is 17 residues long. V lost 4 bases, J lost 4 bases, and 10 bases stayed unmatched. Per germline, CDR1 MNHNS and CDR2 SASEGT.

V usage is TRBV29-1 and J usage is TRBJ2-4, with D possibly TRBD2 on 6 matching bases. Germline-derived CDR1 and CDR2 are SQVTM and ANQGSEA. The CDR3 totals 12 residues. V lost 7 bases, J lost 13 bases, and 20 bases lay in between. Here the CDR3 reads CSAKGQMAGQYF. The CDR3 DNA reads TGCAGCGCCAAAGGTCAAATGGCGGGACAGTACTTC.

CDR3 sequence: CASSANLPGAGANVLTF. CDR3 nucleotides: TGTGCCAGCAGCGCCAACTTGCCAGGGGCTGGGGCCAACGTCCTGACTTTC. The gene calls are TRBV9 and TRBJ2-6, with D possibly TRBD1 on 6 matching bases. CDR1 SGDLS and CDR2 YYNGEE come from the germline V gene. There are 17 residues in the CDR3. Trimming took 3 bases from V and 2 from J, leaving 15 bases between them.

This chain connects TRBV6-1 to TRBJ1-5; a weak D match, TRBD1 (5 bases). Per germline, CDR1 MNHNS and CDR2 SASEGT. The CDR3 spans 13 residues. Trimming removed 11 bases from V and 4 bases from J, with 15 bases in between. DNA of the CDR3: TGTGCCTCCGACAGATATGAGAATCAGCCCCAGCATTTT. Its protein is CASDRYENQPQHF.

The rearrangement uses TRBV7-6 and TRBJ2-5; 8 nucleotides match TRBD2. Germline V lookup: CDR1 SGHVS, CDR2 FNYEAQ. V shed 5 bases, J shed 5 bases, and the junction held 13 bases outside the gene matches. The CDR3 is 16 residues long. The CDR3 loop is CASSPRGAGVGETQYF. The CDR3 DNA sequence: TGTGCCAGCAGCCCGAGGGGAGCGGGAGTGGGGGAGACCCAGTACTTC.

The V gene is TRBV10-3, the J gene TRBJ2-2; D might be TRBD1 (5 bases). Germline V gives CDR1 ENHRY, CDR2 SYGVKD. This CDR3 has 13 amino acids. Trimming stripped 4 bases from V and 4 bases from J, with 7 bases between. CDR3: CAISVTATGELFF. CDR3 DNA sequence: TGTGCCATCAGTGTGACAGCCACCGGGGAGCTGTTTTTT.

The rearrangement uses TRBV5-6 and TRBJ2-5; D is perhaps TRBD2 (6 bases). The V gene's germline CDR1 is SGHDT and CDR2 YYEEEE. The CDR3 sequence is 17 residues long. The V end was cut by 4 bases, the J end by 0 bases, with 19 bases between. The CDR3 is CASSLAQSSGYQETQYF. CDR3 nucleotide sequence: TGTGCCAGCAGCCTAGCCCAGAGTAGCGGATACCAAGAGACCCAGTACTTC.

The chain uses TRBV7-8 and TRBJ2-2; 9 nucleotides agree with TRBD1. The V and J ends lost 7 bases and 4 bases, in that order; junction bases with no gene match: 13. Germline lookup yields CDR1 SGHVS and CDR2 FQNEAQ. The CDR3 is 17 amino acids. CDR3 bases: TGTGCCAGCATCTCTTCCCCCGGGACAGGGCCCACCGGGGAGCTGTTTTTT. Its protein is CASISSPGTGPTGELFF.

The chain carries TRBV6-1 and TRBJ1-4; D remains unclear. CDR1 is MNHNS and CDR2 is SASEGT in the germline V gene. Trimming took off 3 bases at V and 1 base at J, with 12 bases between the two ends. The CDR3 loop spans 16 amino acids. The CDR3 protein is CASSDGSRGTNEKLFF. The CDR3 bases are TGTGCCAGCAGTGATGGGTCGAGAGGAACTAATGAAAAACTGTTTTTT.

This clone came up once. The chain links TRBV25-1 to TRBJ1-2, with D perhaps matching TRBD1 (6 bases). V dropped 1 base and J dropped 2 bases, with 17 bases sitting between them. The CDR3 totals 17 residues. Per germline, CDR1 MGHDK and CDR2 SYGVNS. DNA for the CDR3: TGTGCCAGCAGTGAATTGGGCGAAGGGGGTGAGAACTATGGCTACACCTTC. Protein: CASSELGEGGENYGYTF.

The genes are TRBV5-1 and TRBJ2-1, with 7 positions matching TRBD2. The V gene's germline CDR1 is SGHRS and CDR2 YFSETQ. The J segment lost 1 base and the V segment lost 7 bases, leaving 5 bases of the junction unmatched. CDR3 length: 14 amino acids. The CDR3 loop reads CASRAGESYNEQFF. For the CDR3, the DNA is TGCGCCAGCCGGGCGGGAGAGTCCTACAATGAGCAGTTCTTC.

The gene calls are TRBV7-6 and TRBJ1-5, with D maybe TRBD1 (6 bases). Trimming stripped 2 bases from V and 4 bases from J, with 12 bases between. The germline V gene encodes CDR1 SGHVS and CDR2 FNYEAQ. This CDR3 spans 15 amino acids. The CDR3 here is CASSLRSGTNQPQHF. The CDR3 DNA sequence: TGTGCCAGCAGCTTACGTTCAGGGACAAATCAGCCCCAGCATTTT.

V usage is TRBV19 and J usage is TRBJ2-7; 7 bases are shared with TRBD2. The V and J ends lost 2 bases and 1 base, in that order; junction bases with no gene match: 8. The germline V gene encodes CDR1 LNHDA and CDR2 SQIVND (reference sequence). The CDR3 runs 16 residues. In nucleotides, the CDR3 is TGTGCCAGTAGTATACTATGGCGGGAGATGTCCTACGAGCAGTACTTC. Protein sequence: CASSILWREMSYEQYF.

The rearrangement uses TRBV29-1 and TRBJ2-1, with D maybe TRBD1 (7 bases). Germline CDR1 SQVTM, CDR2 ANQGSEA. Trimming took 3 bases from V and 4 from J, leaving 16 bases between them. The CDR3 is 15 residues long. In nucleotides, the CDR3 is TGCAGCGTTGACCCGCACAGGGGAGGATACAATGAGCAGTTCTTC. Its protein product is CSVDPHRGGYNEQFF.

The rearrangement links TRBV9 to TRBJ1-2; D call uncertain. This CDR3 is 15 amino acids long. The V end was cut by 0 bases, the J end by 2 bases, with 11 bases between. Germline V gene data show CDR1 as SGDLS and CDR2 as YYNGEE. The CDR3 DNA is TGTGCCAGCAGCGTAGTTGGCAGTCTGAACTATGGCTACACCTTC. Encoded protein: CASSVVGSLNYGYTF.

J is TRBJ2-1 and V is TRBV7-9; 8 bases agree with TRBD2. CDR1 and CDR2 (germline): SEHNR, FQNEAQ (reference sequence). The CDR3 covers 14 residues. V dropped 5 bases and J dropped 3; count of bases not matched to a gene: 3. The CDR3 DNA follows: TGTGCCAGCAGCCGGGGGGGTGACTACAATGAGCAGTTCTTC. It specifies CASSRGGDYNEQFF.

The gene calls are TRBV27 and TRBJ2-7, with TRBD2 matching 10 bases. V lost 4 bases, J lost 3 bases, and 12 bases stayed unmatched. Germline V gives CDR1 MNHEY, CDR2 SMNVEV (reference sequence). There are 17 residues in the CDR3. The CDR3: CASSSTFLAGAVYEQYF. The DNA of the CDR3 is TGTGCCAGCAGTTCGACCTTTCTAGCGGGAGCCGTCTACGAGCAGTACTTC.

CDR3 in DNA: TGTGCCACCATTGGGGCCAACGTCCTGACTTTC. Translation gives CATIGANVLTF. V and J are TRBV5-4 and TRBJ2-6; D uncertain. CDR1 SGHNT and CDR2 YYREEE come from the germline V gene (reference sequence). Trimming left V 9 bases short and J 3 bases short, with 4 bases between. This CDR3 is 11 amino acids long.